This T cell receptor (beta chain) is drawn from a study of blood T cell repertoires in COVID-19. Across the whole study: Acute and convalescent COVID-19 samples came from the United States, Italy and Spain. PBMCs, B-cell-depleted T cells, or T cells were the source of the cDNA or gDNA that made up the material.

Two negative PCRs, clearance, or symptom resolution were required of recovered Cohort 3 donors. In the original workflow: Estimation of nucleated cell counts relied on the amplification of reference gene primers. The repertoire was sequenced with immunoSEQ multiplex PCR; TCRdb's copy has only in-frame clones and lacks some. V, J and clone size were drawn from that table, and D and trimming were deduced from the DNA. The repertoire includes about 280,000 clones, 85% of them detected once, and about 2.3% sits in the top ten. V lost 3 bases, J lost 2 bases, and 8 bases lay in between. Germline V gene lookup returns CDR1 MNHEY and CDR2 SMNVEV (reference sequence). The CDR3 is 13 amino acids.

What was sequenced was PBMCs or T cells enriched from blood (not recorded which). This receptor was obtained from a woman aged 45-65 years who had recovered from COVID-19. The chain is built from TRBV27 and TRBJ2-7; D perhaps matches TRBD2 (6 bases). The CDR3 DNA is TGTGCCAGCAGTTTCAGCGGGCCCTACGAGCAGTACTTC. This sequence encodes CASSFSGPYEQYF.